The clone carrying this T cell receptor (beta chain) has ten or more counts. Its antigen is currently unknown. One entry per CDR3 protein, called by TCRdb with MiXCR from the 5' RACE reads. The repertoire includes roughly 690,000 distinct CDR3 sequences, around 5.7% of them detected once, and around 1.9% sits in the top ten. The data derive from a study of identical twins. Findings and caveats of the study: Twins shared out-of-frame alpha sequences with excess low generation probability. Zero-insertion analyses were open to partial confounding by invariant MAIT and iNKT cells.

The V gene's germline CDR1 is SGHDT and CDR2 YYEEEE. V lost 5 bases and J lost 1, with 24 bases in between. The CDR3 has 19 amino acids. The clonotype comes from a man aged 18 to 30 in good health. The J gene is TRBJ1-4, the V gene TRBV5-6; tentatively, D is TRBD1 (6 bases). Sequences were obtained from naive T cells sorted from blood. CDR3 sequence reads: CASSWGLFSQRGTNEKLFF. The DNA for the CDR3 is TGTGCCAGCAGTTGGGGGCTATTCTCCCAAAGGGGAACTAATGAAAAACTGTTTTTT.